This T cell receptor (beta chain) was recovered during a study of cytomegalovirus exposure and HLA in healthy donors. Study-wide background: The 130 or so validation repertoires, a later analysis reported, used the same platform as the 550 to 700 repertoires from the first cohort. Whole-study results and caveats: Testing in vitro showed a few CMV-associated chains specific for CMV antigens. Among TCR beta chains, those listed as cytomegalovirus-associated numbered more than 150.

Assay used: immunoSEQ multiplex PCR; TCRdb lists only in-frame clones, some missing. The sample records roughly 98,000 clones, roughly 87% being singletons. With V trimmed by 3 bases and J by 2 bases, 10 bases remained unmatched. Germline CDR1 LNHDA, CDR2 SQIVND (reference sequence). The CDR3 extends over 18 amino acids. Turning to this clone: Its matching antigen is unknown.

This receptor was obtained from a man younger than 35 in good health and CMV-seropositive. The sequenced sample consisted of PBMCs. The chain couples TRBV19 to TRBJ2-2; 9 nucleotides line up with TRBD2. The CDR3 DNA follows: TGTGCCAGTAGTATCCCGTACCTAGCGGGACCAAACACCGGGGAGCTGTTTTTT. Encoded protein: CASSIPYLAGPNTGELFF.